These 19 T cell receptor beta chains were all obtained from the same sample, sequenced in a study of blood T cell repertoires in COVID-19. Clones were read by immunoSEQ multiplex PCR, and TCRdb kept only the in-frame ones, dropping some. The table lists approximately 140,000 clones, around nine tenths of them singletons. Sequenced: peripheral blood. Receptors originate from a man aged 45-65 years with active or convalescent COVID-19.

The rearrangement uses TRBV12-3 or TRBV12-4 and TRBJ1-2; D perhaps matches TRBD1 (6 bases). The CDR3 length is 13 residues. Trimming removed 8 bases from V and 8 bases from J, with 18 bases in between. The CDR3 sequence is CASGTRTVSGYTF. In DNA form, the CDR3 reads TGTGCCAGCGGTACACGGACAGTTTCGGGCTACACCTTC.

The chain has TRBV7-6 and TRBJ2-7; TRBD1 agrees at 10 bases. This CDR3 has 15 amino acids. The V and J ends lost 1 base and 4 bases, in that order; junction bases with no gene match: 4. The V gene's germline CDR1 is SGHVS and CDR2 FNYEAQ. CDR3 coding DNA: TGTGCCAGCAGCTTAGAAGGGACAGGGGAGTACGAGCAGTACTTC. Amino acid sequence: CASSLEGTGEYEQYF.

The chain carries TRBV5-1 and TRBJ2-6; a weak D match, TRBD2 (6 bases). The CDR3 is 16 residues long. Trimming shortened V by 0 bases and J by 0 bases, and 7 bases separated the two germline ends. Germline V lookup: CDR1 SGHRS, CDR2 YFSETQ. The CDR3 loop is CASSLGRASGANVLTF. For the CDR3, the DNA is TGCGCCAGCAGCTTGGGGAGGGCCTCTGGGGCCAACGTCCTGACTTTC.

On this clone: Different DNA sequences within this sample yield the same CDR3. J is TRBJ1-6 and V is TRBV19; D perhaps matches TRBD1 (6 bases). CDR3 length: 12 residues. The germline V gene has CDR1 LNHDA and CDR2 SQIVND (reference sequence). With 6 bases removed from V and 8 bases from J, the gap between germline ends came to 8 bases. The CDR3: CASSAGDSPLHF. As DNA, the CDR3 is TGTGCCAGTAGCGCAGGGGATTCACCCCTCCACTTT.

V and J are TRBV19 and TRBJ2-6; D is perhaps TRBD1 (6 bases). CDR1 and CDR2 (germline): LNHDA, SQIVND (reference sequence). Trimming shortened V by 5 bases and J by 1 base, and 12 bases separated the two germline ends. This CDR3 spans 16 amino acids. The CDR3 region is CASSLRGPSGANVLTF. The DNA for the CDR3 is TGTGCCAGTAGTCTCAGGGGTCCTTCTGGGGCCAACGTCCTGACTTTC.

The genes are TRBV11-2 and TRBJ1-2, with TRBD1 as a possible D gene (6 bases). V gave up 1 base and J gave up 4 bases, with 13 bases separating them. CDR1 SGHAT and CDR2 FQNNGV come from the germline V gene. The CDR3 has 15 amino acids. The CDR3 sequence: CASSLGGGYGYGYTF. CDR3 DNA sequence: TGTGCCAGCAGCTTAGGAGGGGGATATGGCTATGGCTACACCTTC. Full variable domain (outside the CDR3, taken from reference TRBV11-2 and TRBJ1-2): EAGVAQSPRYKIIEKRQSVAFWCNPISGHATLYWYQQILGQGPKLLIQFQNNGVVDDSQLPKDRFSAERLKGVDSTLKIQPAKLEDSAVYLCASSLGGGYGYGYTFGSGTRLTVV.

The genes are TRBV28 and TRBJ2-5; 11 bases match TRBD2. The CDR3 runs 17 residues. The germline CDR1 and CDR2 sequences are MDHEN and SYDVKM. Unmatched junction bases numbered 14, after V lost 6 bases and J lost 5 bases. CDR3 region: CASRGGLAGGLIETQYF. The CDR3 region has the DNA TGTGCCAGCAGGGGAGGACTAGCGGGCGGCTTAATCGAGACCCAGTACTTC.

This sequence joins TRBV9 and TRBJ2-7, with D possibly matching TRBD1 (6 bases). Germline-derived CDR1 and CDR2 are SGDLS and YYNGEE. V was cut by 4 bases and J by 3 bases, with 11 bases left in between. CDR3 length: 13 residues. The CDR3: CASSRDRYYEQYF. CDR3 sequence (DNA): TGTGCCAGCAGCCGAGACAGGTACTACGAGCAGTACTTC.

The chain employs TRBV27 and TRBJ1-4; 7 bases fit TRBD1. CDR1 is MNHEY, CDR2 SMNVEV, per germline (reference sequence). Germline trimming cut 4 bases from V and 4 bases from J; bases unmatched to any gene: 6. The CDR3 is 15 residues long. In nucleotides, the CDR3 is TGTGCCAGCAGTTCTGGGAGACAGGGTAATGAAAAACTGTTTTTT. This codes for CASSSGRQGNEKLFF.

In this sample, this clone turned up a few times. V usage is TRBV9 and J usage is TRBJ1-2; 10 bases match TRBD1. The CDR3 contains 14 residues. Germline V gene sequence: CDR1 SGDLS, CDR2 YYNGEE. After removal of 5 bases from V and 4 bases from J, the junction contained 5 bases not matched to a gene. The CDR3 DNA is TGTGCCAGCAGGAGGGACAGGGGACCCTATGGCTACACCTTC. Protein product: CASRRDRGPYGYTF.

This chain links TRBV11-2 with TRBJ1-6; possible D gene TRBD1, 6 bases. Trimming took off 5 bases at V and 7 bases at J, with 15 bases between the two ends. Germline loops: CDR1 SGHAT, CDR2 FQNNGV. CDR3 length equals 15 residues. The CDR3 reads CASSRMRQANSPLHF. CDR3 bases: TGTGCCAGCAGCCGTATGAGACAGGCAAATTCACCCCTCCACTTT. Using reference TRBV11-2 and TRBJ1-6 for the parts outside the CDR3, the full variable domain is EAGVAQSPRYKIIEKRQSVAFWCNPISGHATLYWYQQILGQGPKLLIQFQNNGVVDDSQLPKDRFSAERLKGVDSTLKIQPAKLEDSAVYLCASSRMRQANSPLHFGNGTRLTVT.

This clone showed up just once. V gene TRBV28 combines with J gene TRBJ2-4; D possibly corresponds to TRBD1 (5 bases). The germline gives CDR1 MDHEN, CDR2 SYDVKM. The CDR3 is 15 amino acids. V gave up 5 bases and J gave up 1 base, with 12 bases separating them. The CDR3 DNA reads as TGTGCCAGCAGTGACAGTTCCTTTGCCAAAAACATTCAGTACTTC. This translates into CASSDSSFAKNIQYF.

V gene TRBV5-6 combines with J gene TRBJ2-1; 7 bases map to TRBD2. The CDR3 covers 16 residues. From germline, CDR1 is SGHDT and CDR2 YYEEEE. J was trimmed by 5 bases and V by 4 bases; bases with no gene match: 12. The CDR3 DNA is TGTGCCAGCAGCCCGCCGGGAGCGGGACTTAACAATGAGCAGTTCTTC. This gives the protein CASSPPGAGLNNEQFF.

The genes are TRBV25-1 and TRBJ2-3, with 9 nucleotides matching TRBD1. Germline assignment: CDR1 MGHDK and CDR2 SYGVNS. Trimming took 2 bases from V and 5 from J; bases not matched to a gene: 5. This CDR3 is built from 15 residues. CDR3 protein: CASSEPGQGGDTQYF. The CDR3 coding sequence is TGTGCCAGCAGTGAACCGGGACAGGGTGGAGATACGCAGTATTTT. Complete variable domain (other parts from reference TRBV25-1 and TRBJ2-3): EADIYQTPRYLVIGTGKKITLECSQTMGHDKMYWYQQDPGMELHLIHYSYGVNSTEKGDLSSESTVSRIRTEHFPLTLESARPSHTSQYLCASSEPGQGGDTQYFGPGTRLTVL.

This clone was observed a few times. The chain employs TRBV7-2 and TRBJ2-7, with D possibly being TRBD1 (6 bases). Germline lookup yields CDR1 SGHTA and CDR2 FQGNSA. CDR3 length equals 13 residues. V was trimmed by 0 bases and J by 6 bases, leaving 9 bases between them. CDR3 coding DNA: TGTGCCAGCAGCTTAGCGGGGGACACCGAGCAGTACTTC. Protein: CASSLAGDTEQYF.

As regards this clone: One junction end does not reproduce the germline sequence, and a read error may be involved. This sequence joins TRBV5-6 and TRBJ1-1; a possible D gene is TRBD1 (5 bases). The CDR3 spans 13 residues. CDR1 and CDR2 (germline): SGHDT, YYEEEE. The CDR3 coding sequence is TGTGCCAGCAGCTTGGAGGGGCGGTGGGGGGATGTCTTT. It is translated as CASSLEGRWGDVF. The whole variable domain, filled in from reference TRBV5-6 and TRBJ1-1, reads DAGVTQSPTHLIKTRGQQVTLRCSPKSGHDTVSWYQQALGQGPQFIFQYYEEEERQRGNFPDRFSGHQFPNYSSELNVNALLLGDSALYLCASSLEGRWGDVFGQGTRLTVV.

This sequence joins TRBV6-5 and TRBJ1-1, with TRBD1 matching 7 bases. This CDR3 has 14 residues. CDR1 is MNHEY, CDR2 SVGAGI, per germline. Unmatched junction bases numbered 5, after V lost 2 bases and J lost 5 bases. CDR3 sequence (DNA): TGTGCCAGCAGTTACAGGAGGGGGCGGACTGAAGCTTTCTTT. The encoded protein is CASSYRRGRTEAFF.

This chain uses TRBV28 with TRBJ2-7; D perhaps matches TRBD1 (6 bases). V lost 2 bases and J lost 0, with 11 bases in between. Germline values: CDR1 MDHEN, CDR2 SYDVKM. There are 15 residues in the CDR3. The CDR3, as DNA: TGTGCCAGCAGTTTAAACGCGGACAGCTCCTACGAGCAGTACTTC. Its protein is CASSLNADSSYEQYF.

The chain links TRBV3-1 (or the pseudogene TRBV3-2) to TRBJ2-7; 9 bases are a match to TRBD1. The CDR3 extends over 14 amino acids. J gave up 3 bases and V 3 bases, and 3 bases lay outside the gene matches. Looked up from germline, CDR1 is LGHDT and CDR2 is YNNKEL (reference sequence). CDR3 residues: CASSQPGQGYEQYF. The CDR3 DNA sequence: TGTGCCAGCAGCCAGCCGGGACAGGGCTACGAGCAGTACTTC.